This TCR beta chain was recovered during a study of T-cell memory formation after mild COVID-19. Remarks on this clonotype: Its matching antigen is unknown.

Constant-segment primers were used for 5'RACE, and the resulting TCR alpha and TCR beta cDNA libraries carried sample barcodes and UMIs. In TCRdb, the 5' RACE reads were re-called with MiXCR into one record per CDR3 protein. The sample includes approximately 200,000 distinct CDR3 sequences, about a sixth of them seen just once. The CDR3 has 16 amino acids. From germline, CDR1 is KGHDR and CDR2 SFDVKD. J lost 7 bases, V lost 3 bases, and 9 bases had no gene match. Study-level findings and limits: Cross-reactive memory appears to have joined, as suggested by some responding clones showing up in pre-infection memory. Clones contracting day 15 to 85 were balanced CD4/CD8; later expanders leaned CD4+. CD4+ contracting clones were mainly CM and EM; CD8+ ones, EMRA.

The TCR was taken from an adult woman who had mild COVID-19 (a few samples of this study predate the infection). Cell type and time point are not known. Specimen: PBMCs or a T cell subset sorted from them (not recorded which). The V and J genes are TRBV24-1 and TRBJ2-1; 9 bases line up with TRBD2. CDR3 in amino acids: CATSDPSGTSLNEQFF. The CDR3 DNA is TGTGCCACCAGTGATCCATCCGGGACTAGCCTAAATGAGCAGTTCTTC.